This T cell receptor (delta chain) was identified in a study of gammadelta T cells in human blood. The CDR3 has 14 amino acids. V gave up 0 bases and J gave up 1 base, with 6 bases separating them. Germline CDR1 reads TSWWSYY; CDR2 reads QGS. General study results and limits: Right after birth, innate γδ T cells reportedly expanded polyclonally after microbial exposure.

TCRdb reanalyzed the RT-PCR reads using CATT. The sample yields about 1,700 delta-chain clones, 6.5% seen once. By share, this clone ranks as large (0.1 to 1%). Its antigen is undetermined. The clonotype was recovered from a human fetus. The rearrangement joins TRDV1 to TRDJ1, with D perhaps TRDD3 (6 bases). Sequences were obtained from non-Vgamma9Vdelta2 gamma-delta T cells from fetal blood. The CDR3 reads CALGELWGTDKLIF. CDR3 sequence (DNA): TGTGCTCTTGGGGAACTCTGGGGCACCGATAAACTCATCTTT.